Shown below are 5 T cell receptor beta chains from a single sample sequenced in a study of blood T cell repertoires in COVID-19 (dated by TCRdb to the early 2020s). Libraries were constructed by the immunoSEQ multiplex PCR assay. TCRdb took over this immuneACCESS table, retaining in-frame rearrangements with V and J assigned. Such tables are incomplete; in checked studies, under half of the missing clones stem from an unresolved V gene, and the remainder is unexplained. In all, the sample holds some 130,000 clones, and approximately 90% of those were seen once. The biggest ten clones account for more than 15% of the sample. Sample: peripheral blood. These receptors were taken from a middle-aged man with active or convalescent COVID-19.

The CDR3 DNA reads as TGTGCCAGCAGCCAACGGACAGGGTCCTACGAGCAGTACTTC. Translated, it gives CASSQRTGSYEQYF. V usage is TRBV3-1 (or the pseudogene TRBV3-2) and J usage is TRBJ2-7; 8 bases align to TRBD1. The CDR3 contains 14 residues. In germline, CDR1 is LGHDT, CDR2 YNNKEL (reference sequence). The V and J ends lost 2 bases and 1 base, in that order; junction bases with no gene match: 1.

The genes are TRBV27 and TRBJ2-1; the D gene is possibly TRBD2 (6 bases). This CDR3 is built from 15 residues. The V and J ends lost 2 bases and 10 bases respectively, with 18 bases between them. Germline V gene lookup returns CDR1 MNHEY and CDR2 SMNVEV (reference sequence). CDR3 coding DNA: TGTGCCAGCAGTTTAGGCGGGGTGGGCGGAGCCGAGCAGTTCTTC. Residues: CASSLGGVGGAEQFF.

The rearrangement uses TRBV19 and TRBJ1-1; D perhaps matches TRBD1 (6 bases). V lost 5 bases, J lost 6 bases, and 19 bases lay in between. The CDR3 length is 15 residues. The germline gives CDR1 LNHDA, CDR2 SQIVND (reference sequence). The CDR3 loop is CASSAKWGGAAEAFF. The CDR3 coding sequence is TGTGCCAGTAGTGCTAAATGGGGGGGGGCCGCTGAAGCTTTCTTT.

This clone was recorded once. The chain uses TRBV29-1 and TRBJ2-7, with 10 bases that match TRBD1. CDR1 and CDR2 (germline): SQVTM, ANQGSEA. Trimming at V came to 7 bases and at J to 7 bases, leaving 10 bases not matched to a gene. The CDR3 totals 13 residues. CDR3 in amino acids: CSAERQGAKEQYF. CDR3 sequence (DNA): TGCAGCGCCGAGAGACAGGGGGCGAAAGAGCAGTACTTC.

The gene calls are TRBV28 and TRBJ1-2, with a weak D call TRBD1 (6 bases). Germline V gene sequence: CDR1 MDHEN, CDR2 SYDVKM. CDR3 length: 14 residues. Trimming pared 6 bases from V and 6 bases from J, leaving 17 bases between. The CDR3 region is CASREGQYLDGYTF. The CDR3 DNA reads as TGTGCCAGCAGGGAAGGACAGTATTTAGATGGCTACACCTTC.